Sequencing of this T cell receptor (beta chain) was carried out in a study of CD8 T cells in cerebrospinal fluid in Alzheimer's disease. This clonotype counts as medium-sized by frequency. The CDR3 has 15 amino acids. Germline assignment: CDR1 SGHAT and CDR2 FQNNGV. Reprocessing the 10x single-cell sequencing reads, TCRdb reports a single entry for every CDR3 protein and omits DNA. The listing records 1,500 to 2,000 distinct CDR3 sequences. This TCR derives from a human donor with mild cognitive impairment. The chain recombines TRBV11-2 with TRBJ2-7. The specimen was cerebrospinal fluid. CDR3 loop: CASSLDRASGGEQYF.